This T cell receptor (beta chain) is drawn from a study of cytomegalovirus exposure and HLA in healthy donors. 60 Vbeta and 13 Jbeta primers were used in PCR. Profiled with immunoSEQ multiplex PCR; TCRdb holds only in-frame clones, not every one. The table shows around 190,000 clones, with approximately 80% occurring only once. The V gene's germline CDR1 is LGHNA and CDR2 YNFKEQ. This CDR3 contains 18 residues. V lost 3 bases to trimming and J lost 5 bases; unmatched junction nucleotides: 16. The chain recombines TRBV4-2 with TRBJ2-3; 8 bases match TRBD2. Source material: PBMCs. This TCR was sampled from a woman in her 30s in good health and CMV-seropositive. The CDR3 spells CASSQEGGAGVWEDTQYF. CDR3 nucleotides: TGTGCCAGCAGCCAGGAGGGGGGAGCGGGAGTTTGGGAAGATACGCAGTATTTT.